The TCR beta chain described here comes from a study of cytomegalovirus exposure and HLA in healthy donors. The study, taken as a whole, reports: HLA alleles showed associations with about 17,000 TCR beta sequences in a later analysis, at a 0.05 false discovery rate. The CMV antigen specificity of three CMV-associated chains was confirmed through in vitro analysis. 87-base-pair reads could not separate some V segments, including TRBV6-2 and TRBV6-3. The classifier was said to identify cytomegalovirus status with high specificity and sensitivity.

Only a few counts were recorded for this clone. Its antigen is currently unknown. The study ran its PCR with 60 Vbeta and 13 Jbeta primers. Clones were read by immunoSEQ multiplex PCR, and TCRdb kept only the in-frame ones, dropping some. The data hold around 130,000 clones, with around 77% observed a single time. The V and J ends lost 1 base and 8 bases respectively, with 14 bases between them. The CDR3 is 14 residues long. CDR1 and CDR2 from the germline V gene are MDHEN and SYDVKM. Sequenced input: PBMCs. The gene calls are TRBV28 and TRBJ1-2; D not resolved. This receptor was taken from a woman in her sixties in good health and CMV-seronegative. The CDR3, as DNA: TGTGCCAGCAGTTTATCAGTCCGGGGATTGGGCTACACCTTC. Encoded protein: CASSLSVRGLGYTF.